Shown below are 26 T cell receptor beta chains from a single sample sequenced in a study of identical twins. Each CDR3 protein is one row after TCRdb ran MiXCR on the 5' RACE reads. This table has about 690,000 distinct CDR3 sequences, approximately 21% appearing once. The data also belong to a second study, concerning T cells expressing NK-cell markers.

The sample was PBMCs. These receptors were taken from a woman between 18 and 29 years old in good health.

J is TRBJ1-5 and V is TRBV20-1; no clear D gene. V dropped 1 base and J dropped 0 bases, with 7 bases sitting between them. The CDR3 runs 14 residues. The germline CDR1 and CDR2 sequences are DFQATT and SNEGSKA (reference sequence). CDR3 nucleotide sequence: TGCAGTGCTAGAGTTTTCGATAGCAATCAGCCCCAGCATTTT. Translating it yields CSARVFDSNQPQHF.

The V and J genes are TRBV11-2 and TRBJ2-3; the match to TRBD2 covers 9 bases. CDR3 size: 17 residues. CDR1 is SGHAT and CDR2 is FQNNGV in the germline V gene. With V trimmed by 5 bases and J by 4 bases, 13 bases remained unmatched. This chain's CDR3 is CASSPQGGGGASDTQYF. For the CDR3, the DNA is TGTGCCAGCAGCCCCCAAGGAGGCGGGGGGGCCTCAGATACGCAGTATTTT. Variable domain in full (rest from reference TRBV11-2 and TRBJ2-3): EAGVAQSPRYKIIEKRQSVAFWCNPISGHATLYWYQQILGQGPKLLIQFQNNGVVDDSQLPKDRFSAERLKGVDSTLKIQPAKLEDSAVYLCASSPQGGGGASDTQYFGPGTRLTVL.

The chain combines TRBV12-3 or TRBV12-4 with TRBJ2-7; 7 positions match TRBD2. V lost 3 bases to trimming and J lost 4 bases; unmatched junction nucleotides: 24. The CDR3 has 20 amino acids. Here the CDR3 DNA reads TGTGCCAGCAGTTTCAAGGGAGGGCGAACAGGAAAGGGATCGGCATACGAGCAGTACTTC. This encodes CASSFKGGRTGKGSAYEQYF.

This clonotype appeared many times. The J gene is TRBJ1-2, the V gene TRBV4-2; no definite D call. Germline V gives CDR1 LGHNA, CDR2 YNFKEQ. The CDR3 is 14 residues long. V lost 4 bases to trimming and J lost 4 bases, with 13 bases between them. CDR3 nucleotide sequence: TGTGCCAGCAGCCCGAAGCTGGGAGCCTATGGCTACACCTTC. It codes for CASSPKLGAYGYTF.

This chain links TRBV6-5 with TRBJ2-3; 10 bases line up with TRBD2. Germline CDR1 and CDR2: MNHEY and SVGAGI. The CDR3 length is 16 residues. Trimming at V came to 6 bases and at J to 6 bases, leaving 12 bases not matched to a gene. The CDR3 nucleotides read TGTGCCAGCAGCCTACTGAGAGCGGGAGGGTCCGATACGCAGTATTTT. Protein sequence: CASSLLRAGGSDTQYF.

This clonotype was seen a handful of times. The CDR3 protein is CASSYGGGGDGTEAFF. CDR3 DNA sequence: TGTGCCAGCAGTTACGGCGGCGGGGGAGATGGCACTGAAGCTTTCTTT. The rearrangement links TRBV12-3 or TRBV12-4 to TRBJ1-1, with D possibly being TRBD1 (5 bases). The CDR3 spans 16 residues. V lost 4 bases and J 4 bases, leaving 19 bases between the germline ends.

This clonotype showed up just a few times. The chain recombines TRBV29-1 with TRBJ2-5; D gene ambiguous. V was cut by 0 bases and J by 1 base, with 12 bases left in between. The CDR3 runs 15 residues. Per the germline V gene, CDR1 is SQVTM and CDR2 is ANQGSEA. CDR3 sequence (DNA): TGCAGCGTTGAAGATCTATCGCAGCCCCAAGAGACCCAGTACTTC. Amino acids: CSVEDLSQPQETQYF.

V usage is TRBV3-1 and J usage is TRBJ2-2; D remains unclear. CDR3 size: 11 residues. Germline-derived CDR1 and CDR2 are LGHDT and YNNKEL (reference sequence). V shed 6 bases and J shed 7 bases, with 6 bases lying between them. The CDR3 protein is CASRTGGELFF. CDR3 bases: TGTGCCAGCAGGACCGGCGGGGAGCTGTTTTTT.

This clonotype has more than one count but fewer than ten. The V gene is TRBV25-1, the J gene TRBJ2-2, with D uncertain. The CDR3 has 11 amino acids. V lost 4 bases and J 7 bases, leaving 4 bases between the germline ends. Germline CDR1 MGHDK, CDR2 SYGVNS. The CDR3 DNA follows: TGTGCCAGCAGTGGGAGCGGGGAGCTGTTTTTT. Translated: CASSGSGELFF.

The rearrangement links TRBV6-1 to TRBJ2-1; D is unclear. V was pared by 8 bases and J by 1 base, with 12 bases between. CDR1 MNHNS and CDR2 SASEGT come from the germline V gene. The CDR3 contains 14 residues. This CDR3 is CASLPDRSYNEQFF. The CDR3 DNA is TGTGCCAGCCTCCCTGACCGATCCTACAATGAGCAGTTCTTC.

This clonotype occurred once. The chain has TRBV7-6 and TRBJ2-1; D assignment may be TRBD1 or TRBD2 (5 bases each). CDR3 length: 16 residues. Germline V gives CDR1 SGHVS, CDR2 FNYEAQ. V gave up 1 base and J gave up 7 bases, with 17 bases separating them. DNA of the CDR3: TGTGCCAGCAGCTTAGGAGCCGGGACCACACATAATGAGCAGTTCTTC. Its translation: CASSLGAGTTHNEQFF.

This clonotype was detected a few times. The J gene is TRBJ2-1, the V gene TRBV5-1; D may be TRBD1 (5 bases). This CDR3 comprises 14 residues. Trimming removed 3 bases at V and 8 bases at J, with 15 bases between. In germline, CDR1 is SGHRS, CDR2 YFSETQ. CDR3 in amino acids: CASSSPSLRDEQFF. The CDR3 DNA reads as TGCGCCAGCAGCTCCCCATCACTCAGGGATGAGCAGTTCTTC.

This clonotype appeared a few times. The chain has TRBV18 and TRBJ2-1; the D gene is possibly TRBD1 (6 bases). Trimming shortened V by 3 bases and J by 7 bases, and 13 bases separated the two germline ends. The CDR3 has 14 residues. Germline V gene sequence: CDR1 KGHSH, CDR2 LQKENI. CDR3 region: CASSPSTGNNEQFF. The CDR3 DNA is TGTGCCAGCTCACCGTCGACAGGCAATAATGAGCAGTTCTTC.

The chain uses TRBV6-2 or TRBV6-3 and TRBJ2-1; 8 nucleotides match TRBD1. This CDR3 is 14 amino acids long. CDR1 is MNHEY, CDR2 SVGEGT, per germline. The trim removed 2 bases at V and 12 bases at J, leaving 9 bases unmatched. The DNA of the CDR3 is TGTGCCAGCAGTTACCGGACAGGGAAAGATGGGCAGTTCTTC. Protein: CASSYRTGKDGQFF.

The rearrangement uses TRBV5-8 and TRBJ2-1; weak D call: TRBD2 (6 bases). There are 17 residues in the CDR3. Germline CDR1 is SGHTS and CDR2 is YDEGEE. Trimming removed 4 bases from V and 2 bases from J, with 19 bases in between. CDR3 protein: CASSRILSGSAYNEQFF. The CDR3 DNA sequence: TGTGCCAGCAGCCGTATCCTTAGCGGTTCCGCCTACAATGAGCAGTTCTTC.

V and J are TRBV7-3 and TRBJ2-1; D is undetermined. V was clipped by 8 bases and J by 6 bases, with 8 bases between them. The germline V gene encodes CDR1 SGHTA and CDR2 FQGTGA. The CDR3 is 11 amino acids. CDR3 region: CASGHINEQFF. CDR3 bases: TGTGCCAGCGGGCACATCAATGAGCAGTTCTTC.

The rearrangement links TRBV5-1 to TRBJ2-5, with TRBD2 as a possible D gene (6 bases). Trimming removed 4 bases at V and 2 bases at J, with 18 bases between. The CDR3 sequence is 16 residues long. Germline CDR1 is SGHRS and CDR2 is YFSETQ. CDR3 amino acids: CASSIADGGWQETQYF. In DNA, the CDR3 is TGCGCCAGCAGCATCGCAGACGGAGGGTGGCAAGAGACCCAGTACTTC.

This clonotype was seen repeatedly, ten times or more. The V gene is TRBV6-2 or TRBV6-3, the J gene TRBJ1-1, with 8 nucleotides matching TRBD1. The CDR3 length is 15 residues. The junction had 12 bases not matched to a gene; V was cut back by 4 bases and J by 8 bases. Germline V gives CDR1 MNHEY, CDR2 SVGEGT. CDR3 protein: CASSWSAGGQGEAFF. In DNA, the CDR3 is TGTGCCAGCAGTTGGTCAGCAGGGGGCCAAGGGGAAGCTTTCTTT.

This chain uses TRBV20-1 with TRBJ1-1; 7 positions agree with TRBD1. V shed 1 base and J 2 bases; nucleotides not matched to a gene: 4. Germline CDR1 reads DFQATT; CDR2 reads SNEGSKA (reference sequence). The CDR3 totals 14 residues. The CDR3 coding sequence is TGCAGTGCTAGAGTTGGGACAGATAACACTGAAGCTTTCTTT. Its protein product is CSARVGTDNTEAFF.

A few counts support this clonotype. The V and J genes are TRBV5-1 and TRBJ2-1, with unresolved D. Trimming cost V 2 bases and J 5 bases, with 11 bases left between them. This CDR3 contains 14 residues. Germline V lookup: CDR1 SGHRS, CDR2 YFSETQ. CDR3 protein: CASSFLASNNEQFF. In DNA form, the CDR3 reads TGCGCCAGCAGCTTTTTGGCCTCAAACAATGAGCAGTTCTTC.

The chain joins TRBV29-1 to TRBJ1-4, with a possible D match to TRBD1 (5 bases). The CDR3 is made up of 14 amino acids. Germline lookup yields CDR1 SQVTM and CDR2 ANQGSEA. V lost 0 bases to trimming and J lost 10 bases, with 15 bases between them. CDR3 region: CSVEDKGLVGKLFF. The CDR3, as DNA: TGCAGCGTTGAAGATAAGGGGCTAGTTGGAAAACTGTTTTTT.

The chain recombines TRBV9 with TRBJ2-1; D remains unclear. CDR1 SGDLS and CDR2 YYNGEE come from the germline V gene. V lost 3 bases to trimming and J lost 9 bases, with 19 bases between them. The CDR3 consists of 15 residues. CDR3 sequence: CASSAHGAAQAEQFF. CDR3 coding DNA: TGTGCCAGCAGCGCCCATGGAGCCGCACAAGCTGAGCAGTTCTTC.

The chain employs TRBV6-5 and TRBJ1-4, with D uncertain. The V and J ends lost 0 bases and 4 bases respectively, with 6 bases between them. The CDR3 extends over 14 amino acids. From germline, CDR1 is MNHEY and CDR2 SVGAGI. The CDR3 DNA follows: TGTGCCAGCAGTTACTCGGCTGATAATGAAAAACTGTTTTTT. It yields the protein CASSYSADNEKLFF.

This clonotype was observed a handful of times. The CDR3 region has the DNA TGCAGTGCTAGTGGTTCTCAGGCCGCCAGTTCACCCCTCCACTTT. Its translation: CSASGSQAASSPLHF. The genes are TRBV20-1 and TRBJ1-6; D remains ambiguous. Germline V gene lookup returns CDR1 DFQATT and CDR2 SNEGSKA (reference sequence). V was clipped by 3 bases and J by 9 bases, with 18 bases between them. The CDR3 spans 15 residues.

There are a few counts of this clonotype. This rearrangement joins TRBV12-3 or TRBV12-4 to TRBJ2-3; D unclear. V lost 4 bases to trimming and J lost 4 bases, with 9 bases between them. The CDR3 runs 13 residues. The CDR3 coding sequence is TGTGCCAGCAGTTCCGCGGTCCCAGATACGCAGTATTTT. As protein: CASSSAVPDTQYF.

There are a few counts of this clonotype. The chain has TRBV5-1 and TRBJ2-7; maybe TRBD2 (5 bases). The CDR3 has 15 amino acids. Deletions cut 5 bases from V and 3 bases from J, with 18 bases between. CDR1 and CDR2 (germline): SGHRS, YFSETQ. This CDR3 reads CASRPGLPDLYEQYF. The CDR3 DNA sequence: TGCGCCAGCAGGCCCGGACTTCCTGACCTCTACGAGCAGTACTTC.